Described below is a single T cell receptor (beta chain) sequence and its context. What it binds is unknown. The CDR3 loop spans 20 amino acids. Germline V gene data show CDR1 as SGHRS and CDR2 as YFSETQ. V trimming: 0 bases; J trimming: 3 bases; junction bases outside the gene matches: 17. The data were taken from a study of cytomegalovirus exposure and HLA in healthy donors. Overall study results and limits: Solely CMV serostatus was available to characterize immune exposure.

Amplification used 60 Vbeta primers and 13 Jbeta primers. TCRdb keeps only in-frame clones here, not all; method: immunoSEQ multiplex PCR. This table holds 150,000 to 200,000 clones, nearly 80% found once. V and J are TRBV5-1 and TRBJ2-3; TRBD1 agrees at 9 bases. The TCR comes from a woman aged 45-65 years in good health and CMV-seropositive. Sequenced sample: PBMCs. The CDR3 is CASSLGLNSGTGRGTDTQYF. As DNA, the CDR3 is TGCGCCAGCAGCTTGGGCTTAAACTCCGGGACAGGGAGGGGGACAGATACGCAGTATTTT.